A selection of T cell receptor beta chains follows, all from one sample in a study of cytomegalovirus exposure and HLA in healthy donors. Libraries were prepared by immunoSEQ multiplex PCR; TCRdb keeps only in-frame clonotypes and omits some of them. The table has roughly 220,000 clones, approximately 80% seen once; the top ten hold about 3.1%. Sequences were obtained from PBMCs. Receptors were obtained from a man aged 25 to 45 in good health and CMV-seronegative. The CDR3 runs from the conserved cysteine through the conserved F or W. Fields, in order: CDR3 length, V gene, clone size, D gene, J gene, CDR3 DNA, CDR3 protein. D genes are given only for firm matches. The size field is filled for only some rows; it gives once, few, many or a size class.

13	TRBV6-5	.	.	TRBJ2-7	TGTGCCAGCAGTGGGGAGAGCTCCTACGAGCAGTACTTC	CASSGESSYEQYF
17	TRBV28	.	TRBD1	TRBJ2-6	TGTGCCAGCAGTTTATTGGGACAGATATATGGGGCCAACGTCCTGACTTTC	CASSLLGQIYGANVLTF
14	TRBV4-2	.	TRBD1	TRBJ2-7	TGTGCCAGCAGCCAAGAGACGGACAGGTTAGTAATGTACTTC	CASSQETDRLVMYF
14	TRBV9	.	.	TRBJ2-2	TGTGCCAGCAGCGTAGCTGGGGCGGCCGGGGAGCTGTTTTTT	CASSVAGAAGELFF
11	TRBV28	.	TRBD2	TRBJ2-7	TGTGCCAGCAGTTCGGGGGGGTTCTCGTACTTC	CASSSGGFSYF
14	TRBV6-1	.	.	TRBJ2-3	TGTGCCAGCACCCTAGGACAGTACACAGATACGCAGTATTTT	CASTLGQYTDTQYF
15	TRBV5-8	.	TRBD1	TRBJ2-7	TGTGCCAGCAGCTCAAGGGGACAGGGGGCCCACGAGCAGTACTTC	CASSSRGQGAHEQYF
18	TRBV9	.	TRBD1	TRBJ1-2	TGTGCCAGCAGCGTAGGGAGGGGACAGGCGGATCTGGGCTATGGCTACACCTTC	CASSVGRGQADLGYGYTF
14	TRBV12-5	.	TRBD1	TRBJ1-3	TGTGCTAGTGGTTACGACAGGGTCGGAAACACCATATATTTT	CASGYDRVGNTIYF
14	TRBV28	.	TRBD1	TRBJ1-4	TGTGCCAGCAGTTCCCGGGACAGTAATGAAAAACTGTTTTTT	CASSSRDSNEKLFF
13	TRBV7-9	.	TRBD2	TRBJ2-3	TGTGCCACGGGAGGGGTAGCAACAGATACGCAGTATTTT	CATGGVATDTQYF
14	TRBV2	.	.	TRBJ1-6	TGTGCCAGCAGGTTGGGACAACCGGGGTCACCCCTCCACTTT	CASRLGQPGSPLHF
16	TRBV5-1	.	TRBD1	TRBJ2-5	TGCGCCAGCAGGTCACAGGGGTTCCCCACGGGGGAGACCCAGTACTTC	CASRSQGFPTGETQYF
14	TRBV5-5	.	TRBD1	TRBJ1-2	TGTGCCAGCAGCACCCCGACAGGGGGCCCAAGCTACACCTTC	CASSTPTGGPSYTF
16	TRBV5-6	.	.	TRBJ2-7	TGTGCCAGCAGCCCGGAACGCGGTTCCAGCTCCTACGAGCAGTACTTC	CASSPERGSSSYEQYF
14	TRBV10-3	.	.	TRBJ1-2	TGTGCCATCAGTTCAGGGGACCCGCTCGCGGGCTACACCTTC	CAISSGDPLAGYTF
14	TRBV7-2	.	.	TRBJ1-1	TGTGCCAGCAGCGGAGACTACAGGGCCACTGAAGCTTTCTTT	CASSGDYRATEAFF
14	TRBV7-9	.	TRBD2	TRBJ2-7	TGTGCCAGCAGCCCCCGGGGGGACGGCTACGAGCAGTACTTC	CASSPRGDGYEQYF
12	TRBV5-1	.	.	TRBJ2-7	TGCGCCAGCAGCTTGACGGCGGACGAGCAGTACTTC	CASSLTADEQYF
14	TRBV28	.	.	TRBJ2-5	TGTGCCAGCAGTTCAAGTGGACCGGGGGAGACCCAGTACTTC	CASSSSGPGETQYF
13	TRBV5-6	few	.	TRBJ2-7	TGTGCCAGCAGCTTGGGTCAGTCCTACGAGCAGTACTTC	CASSLGQSYEQYF
17	TRBV10-2	few	TRBD1	TRBJ1-2	TGCGCCAGCAGTGAGTCCCCAGGGGACAGCTTAAACTATGGCTACACCTTC	CASSESPGDSLNYGYTF
11	TRBV29-1	.	.	TRBJ1-2	TGCAGCGTTACAGGGAACTATGGCTACACCTTC	CSVTGNYGYTF
14	TRBV4-1	.	.	TRBJ2-5	TGCGCCAGCAGTCAAAAACAGGGCCAAGAGACCCAGTACTTC	CASSQKQGQETQYF
12	TRBV10-3	.	.	TRBJ1-1	TGTGCCATCAGAGAGACGGACACTGAAGCTTTCTTT	CAIRETDTEAFF
15	TRBV19	.	TRBD2	TRBJ2-3	TGTGCCAGTAGCATATCGCGGGGGGGCTTTAATACGCAGTATTTT	CASSISRGGFNTQYF
14	TRBV27	.	TRBD2	TRBJ2-7	TGTGCCAGCAGTGACGGGGGGGCCGAATACGAGCAGTACTTC	CASSDGGAEYEQYF
13	TRBV6-5	.	.	TRBJ1-6	TGTGCCAGCATGAGGCAGGGGAATTCACCCCTCCACTTT	CASMRQGNSPLHF
13	TRBV19	.	TRBD1	TRBJ1-1	TGTGCCAGTAGTATCACAGGGGGCACTGAAGCTTTCTTT	CASSITGGTEAFF
13	TRBV6-1	.	TRBD1	TRBJ1-1	TGTGCCAGCTCTAGCACAGGGGCCACTGAAGCTTTCTTT	CASSSTGATEAFF
11	TRBV25-1	.	.	TRBJ1-2	TGTGCCAGCAACGACAGGACTGGCTACACCTTC	CASNDRTGYTF
11	TRBV20-1	.	.	TRBJ1-6	TGCAGTGCTAGAGAGGGCTCACCCCTCCACTTT	CSAREGSPLHF
14	TRBV6-1	.	.	TRBJ2-5	TGTGCCAGCAGTGAAGGGTGGGCCCAAGAGACCCAGTACTTC	CASSEGWAQETQYF
14	TRBV9	.	.	TRBJ2-7	TGTGCCAGCAGCGTGGGCGTAGAGCCTTACGAGCAGTACTTC	CASSVGVEPYEQYF
16	TRBV5-5	.	TRBD1	TRBJ2-2	TGTGCCAGCAGCTTGGAGGCAGGGGGTTCAGCCGGGGAGCTGTTTTTT	CASSLEAGGSAGELFF
19	TRBV19	.	TRBD2	TRBJ2-1	TGTGCCAGTAGTAGGGGACTCTGGCGGCGGGGGAGCTCCTACAATGAGCAGTTCTTC	CASSRGLWRRGSSYNEQFF
15	TRBV10-1	.	TRBD1	TRBJ1-4	TGCGCCAGCATATCTGGACAGGGATGGAATGAAAAACTGTTTTTT	CASISGQGWNEKLFF
15	TRBV5-8	.	.	TRBJ1-5	TGTGCCAGCAGCCTCCTACTCGGGGACAATCAGCCCCAGCATTTT	CASSLLLGDNQPQHF
15	TRBV7-9	.	TRBD1	TRBJ2-3	TGTGCCAGCAGACCAACAGGGGAATCCACAGATACGCAGTATTTT	CASRPTGESTDTQYF
13	TRBV19	.	.	TRBJ2-1	TGTGCCAGTAGTATTTCTCCGGGTATGAAGCAGTTCTTC	CASSISPGMKQFF
15	TRBV11-3	.	.	TRBJ2-1	TGTGCCAGCAGCTTAGTCGGGGGGCCGGACAATGAGCAGTTCTTC	CASSLVGGPDNEQFF
16	TRBV7-2	.	TRBD2	TRBJ2-1	TGTGCCAGCAGCTTAGCGGCGGGGGGCCTAACGAATGAGCAGTTCTTC	CASSLAAGGLTNEQFF
14	TRBV5-8	few	.	TRBJ1-1	TGTGCCAGCAGCTTGGCGGCGGTAGACAGAGAAGCTTTCTTT	CASSLAAVDREAFF
16	TRBV25-1	few	.	TRBJ1-4	TGTGCCAGCAGTGACCGGCACGGGAGGGCTAATGAAAAACTGTTTTTT	CASSDRHGRANEKLFF
14	TRBV19	.	TRBD1	TRBJ2-2	TGTGCCAGTGGACAGGGGGCTACCACCGGGGAGCTGTTTTTT	CASGQGATTGELFF
11	TRBV29-1	.	.	TRBJ1-1	TGCAGCGTTTCTGCAGAGTCGGGAGCTTTCTTT	CSVSAESGAFF
19	TRBV4-1	.	.	TRBJ2-3	TGCGCCAGCAGCCAAGAAACGCAGTCCGGGCGGGGCAGCACAGATACGCAGTATTTT	CASSQETQSGRGSTDTQYF